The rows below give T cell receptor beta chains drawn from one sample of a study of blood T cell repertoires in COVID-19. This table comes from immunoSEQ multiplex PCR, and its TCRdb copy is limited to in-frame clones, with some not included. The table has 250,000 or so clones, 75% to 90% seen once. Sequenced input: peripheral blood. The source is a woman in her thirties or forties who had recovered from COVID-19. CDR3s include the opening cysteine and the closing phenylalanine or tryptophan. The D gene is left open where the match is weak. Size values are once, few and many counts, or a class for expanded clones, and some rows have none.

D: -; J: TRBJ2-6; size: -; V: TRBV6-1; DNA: TGTGCCAGCAGTGAGGTAGCACGTACTCTGGGGGCCAACGTCCTGACTTTC; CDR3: CASSEVARTLGANVLTF
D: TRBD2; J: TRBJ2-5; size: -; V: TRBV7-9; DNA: TGTGCCAGCAGCCCCAGGTCTCTAGCGGAGGCCCAGTACTTC; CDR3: CASSPRSLAEAQYF
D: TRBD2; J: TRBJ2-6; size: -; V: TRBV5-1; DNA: TGCGCCAGCAGCTTGGCACGGCTAGCGGGAGACTTTTCTGGGGCCAACGTCCTGACTTTC; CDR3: CASSLARLAGDFSGANVLTF
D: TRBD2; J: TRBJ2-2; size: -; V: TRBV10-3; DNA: TGTGCCACTAGCGGGAGGGCCGAATCCGGGGAGCTGTTTTTT; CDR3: CATSGRAESGELFF
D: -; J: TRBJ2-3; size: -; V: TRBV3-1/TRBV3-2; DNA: TGTGCCAGCAGCCAAGGTGAGGGCCACTACACAGATACGCAGTATTTT; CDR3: CASSQGEGHYTDTQYF
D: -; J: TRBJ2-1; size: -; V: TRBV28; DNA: TGTGCCAGCGGAGTTTTGGGTACCGACTACAATGAGCAGTTCTTC; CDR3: CASGVLGTDYNEQFF
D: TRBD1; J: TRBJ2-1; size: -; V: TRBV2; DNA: TGTGCCAGCAGCGGGACCGGGACAGGAAACAATGAGCAGTTCTTC; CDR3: CASSGTGTGNNEQFF
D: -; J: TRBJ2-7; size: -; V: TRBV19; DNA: TGTGCCAGTAGTATGGGGGGTGAGAGCTCCTACGAGCAGTACTTC; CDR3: CASSMGGESSYEQYF
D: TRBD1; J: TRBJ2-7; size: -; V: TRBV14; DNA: TGTGCCAGCAGCCAATGGGGACAGGGGCTCTACGAGCAGTACTTC; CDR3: CASSQWGQGLYEQYF
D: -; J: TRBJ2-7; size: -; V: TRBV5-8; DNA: TGTGCCAGCAGCCCCCTGGGGGGCTCCTACGAGCAGTACTTC; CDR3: CASSPLGGSYEQYF
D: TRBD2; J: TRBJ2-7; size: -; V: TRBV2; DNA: TGTGCCAGCAGGGGACCTAGCGGCTACGAGCAGTACTTC; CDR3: CASRGPSGYEQYF
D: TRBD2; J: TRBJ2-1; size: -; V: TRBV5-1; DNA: TGCGCCAGCAGCTTGAGTATCCTAGCGGGAATGAAGCTCGATGAGCAGTTCTTC; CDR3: CASSLSILAGMKLDEQFF
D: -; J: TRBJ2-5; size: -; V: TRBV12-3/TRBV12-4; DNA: TGTGCCAGCCTCCTTAGGCTAGGAGAGACCCAGTACTTC; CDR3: CASLLRLGETQYF
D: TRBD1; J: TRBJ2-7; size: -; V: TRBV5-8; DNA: TGTGCCAGCAGGCGGACAGGGAGGTACGAGCAGTACTTC; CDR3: CASRRTGRYEQYF
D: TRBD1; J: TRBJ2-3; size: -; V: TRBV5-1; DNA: TGCGCCAGCAGCTTGGGGACAGGGCCTGCAGCAGATACGCAGTATTTT; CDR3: CASSLGTGPAADTQYF
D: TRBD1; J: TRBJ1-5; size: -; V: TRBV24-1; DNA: TGTGCCACCAGGGCCCAGGGGGCCGGCCAGCCCCAGCATTTT; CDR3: CATRAQGAGQPQHF
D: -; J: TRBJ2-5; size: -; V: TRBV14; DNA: TGTGCCAGCAGCCCCGGTGGTAGCGTGTACCAAGAGACCCAGTACTTC; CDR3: CASSPGGSVYQETQYF
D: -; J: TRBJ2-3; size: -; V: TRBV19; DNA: TGTGCCAGTAGTCTGCAGGGGATGGCAGATACGCAGTATTTT; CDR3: CASSLQGMADTQYF
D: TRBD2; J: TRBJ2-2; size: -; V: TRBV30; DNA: TGTGCCTGGAGTGATAGCGGGAGGATCCCCGGGGAGCTGTTTTTT; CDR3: CAWSDSGRIPGELFF
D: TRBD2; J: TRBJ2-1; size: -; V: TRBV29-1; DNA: TGCAGCGTGAAACTAGCGGTAAGCTCCTACAATGAGCAGTTCTTC; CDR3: CSVKLAVSSYNEQFF
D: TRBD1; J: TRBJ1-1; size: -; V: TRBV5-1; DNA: TGCGCCAGCAGCTCCCCACAGGGGGCAAACACTGAAGCTTTCTTT; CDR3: CASSSPQGANTEAFF
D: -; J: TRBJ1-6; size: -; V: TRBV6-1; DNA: TGTGCCAGCAGTGAGGGAGGGGGAGCTTCACCCCTCCACTTT; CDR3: CASSEGGGASPLHF
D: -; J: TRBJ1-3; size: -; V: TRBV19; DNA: TGTGCCAGTAGGGTCAGGGAATTAGACACCATATATTTT; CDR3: CASRVRELDTIYF
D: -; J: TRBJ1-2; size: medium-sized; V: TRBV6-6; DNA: TGTGCCAGCAGTTACTCCCAGGGGCCGGCGAACTATGGCTACACCTTC; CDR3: CASSYSQGPANYGYTF
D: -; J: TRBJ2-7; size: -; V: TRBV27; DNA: TGTGCCAGCAGTTTATCGTCTACCTACGAGCAGTACTTC; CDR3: CASSLSSTYEQYF
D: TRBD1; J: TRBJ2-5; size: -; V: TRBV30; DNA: TGTGCCTGGAACCGACAGGGGATCGGGGAGACCCAGTACTTC; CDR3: CAWNRQGIGETQYF
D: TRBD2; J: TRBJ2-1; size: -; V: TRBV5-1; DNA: TGCGCCAGCAGCTTGGGCCTTCTAGCGGGGTCCGATGAGCAGTTCTTC; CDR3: CASSLGLLAGSDEQFF
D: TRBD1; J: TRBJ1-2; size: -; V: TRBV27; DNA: TGTGCCAGCAGCCCCGGGACAGGGAAGAACGGCTACACCTTC; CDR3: CASSPGTGKNGYTF
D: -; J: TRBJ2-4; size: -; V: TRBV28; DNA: TGTGCCAGCAAGCCCATTGATATAGCCAAAAACATTCAGTACTTC; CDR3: CASKPIDIAKNIQYF
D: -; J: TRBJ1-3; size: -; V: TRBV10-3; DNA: TGTGCCATCAGCGACAGAGAAGGAAACACCATATATTTT; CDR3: CAISDREGNTIYF
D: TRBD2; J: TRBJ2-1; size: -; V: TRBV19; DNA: TGTGCCAGTAGTGTTGGACTAGCGGGGACCTACAATGAGCAGTTCTTC; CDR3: CASSVGLAGTYNEQFF
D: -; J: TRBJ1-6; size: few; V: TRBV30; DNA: TGTGCCTGGAGTGTACACCCGGTAGGGACAAATAATTCACCCCTCCACTTT; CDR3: CAWSVHPVGTNNSPLHF
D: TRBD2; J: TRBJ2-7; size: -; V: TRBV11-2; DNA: TGTGCCAGCAGCTCGGGTTCTAGCGGGAGGGTCTACGAGCAGTACTTC; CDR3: CASSSGSSGRVYEQYF
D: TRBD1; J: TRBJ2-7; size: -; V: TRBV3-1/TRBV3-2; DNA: TGTGCCAGCAGCCAAGGACAGGGTTACGAGCAGTACTTC; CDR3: CASSQGQGYEQYF
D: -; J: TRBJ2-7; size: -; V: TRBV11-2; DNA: TGTGCCAGCAGCCCCCGCCTACAGGCCCTAGCCTACGAGCAGTACTTC; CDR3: CASSPRLQALAYEQYF
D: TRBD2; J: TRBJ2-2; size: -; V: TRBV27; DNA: TGTGCCAGCAGTTTATCCTGGCTAGCGGGAGGGGGCCTACTGAACACCGGGGAGCTGTTTTTT; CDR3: CASSLSWLAGGGLLNTGELFF
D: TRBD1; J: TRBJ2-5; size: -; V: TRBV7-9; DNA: TGTGCCAGCAGCACGAAGACAGGGACAGAGACCCAGTACTTC; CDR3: CASSTKTGTETQYF
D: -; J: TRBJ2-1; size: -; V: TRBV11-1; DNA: TGTGCCAGCAGCCTGGGGCAATTCGCCAATGAGCAGTTCTTC; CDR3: CASSLGQFANEQFF
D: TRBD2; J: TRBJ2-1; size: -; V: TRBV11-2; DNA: TGTGCCAGCAAGAAACTAGCGGGAGGCCGGGGTGAGCAGTTCTTC; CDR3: CASKKLAGGRGEQFF
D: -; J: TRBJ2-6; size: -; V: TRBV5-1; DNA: TGCGCCAGCAGCTTGGCAGCTGGGGCCAACGTCCTGACTTTC; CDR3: CASSLAAGANVLTF
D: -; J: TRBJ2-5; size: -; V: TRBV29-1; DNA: TGCAGCGTTGGGTTATCAGGGCCGGGGACCCAGTACTTC; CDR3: CSVGLSGPGTQYF
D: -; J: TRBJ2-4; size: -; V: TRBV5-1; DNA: TGCGCCAGCAGCTCGGAGGGACTGGGGACAAACATTCAGTACTTC; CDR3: CASSSEGLGTNIQYF
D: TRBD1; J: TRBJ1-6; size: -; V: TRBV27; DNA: TGTGCCAGCAGCGTCCGGGACAGGACCTCAGAAAGGGGTTCACCCCTCCACTTT; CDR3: CASSVRDRTSERGSPLHF
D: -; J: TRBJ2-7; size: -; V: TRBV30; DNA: TGTGCCTGGATAAGGAAAGCGGACCTTTCCTACGAGCAGTACTTC; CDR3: CAWIRKADLSYEQYF
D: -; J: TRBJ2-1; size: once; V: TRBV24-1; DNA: TGTGCCACCAGTGATGGGGCCGGAGGGAGGAGTAATGAGCAGTTCTTC; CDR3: CATSDGAGGRSNEQFF
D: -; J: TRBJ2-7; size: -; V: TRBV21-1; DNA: TGTGCCAGCAGCAAAGGGGCAGGGATCCTTCCCTACGAGCAGTACTTC; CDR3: CASSKGAGILPYEQYF
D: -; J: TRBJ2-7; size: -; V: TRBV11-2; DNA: TGTGCCAGCAGCTTAGAACCCCCAGGGCTCTCCTACGAGCAGTACTTC; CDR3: CASSLEPPGLSYEQYF
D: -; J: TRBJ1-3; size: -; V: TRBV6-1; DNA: TGTGCCAGCAGTGAAATGAGTCCGGCAGCGGATTCTGGAAACACCATATATTTT; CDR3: CASSEMSPAADSGNTIYF
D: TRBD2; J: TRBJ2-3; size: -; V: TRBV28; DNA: TGTGCCAGTACCCCAAGCGGGAGAGGCGCAGATACGCAGTATTTT; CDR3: CASTPSGRGADTQYF
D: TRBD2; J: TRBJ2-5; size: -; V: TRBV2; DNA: TGTGCCAGCAGGGGCGGGAGGGCCCATGTAGGCGAGACCCAGTACTTC; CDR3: CASRGGRAHVGETQYF
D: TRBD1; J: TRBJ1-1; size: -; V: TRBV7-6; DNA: TGTGCCAGCAGCTCTTCGGACAGGAGAGCTTTCTTT; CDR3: CASSSSDRRAFF